These 14 T cell receptor beta chains came from one sample sequenced in a study of regulatory and conventional T cells in RAG deficiency. Genomic DNA came from blood conventional CD4+ T cells gated CD25-low CD127-high. Profiling relied on immunoSEQ multiplex PCR, and the TCRdb table lists in-frame clones only, not all of them. The sample lists about 30,000 clones, 75% to 80% occurring once. The same sample was also studied in work on regulatory T cells. That work states: Primers: 52 TRBV forward and 13 TRBJ reverse.

Sequencing was performed on CD4+ effector T cells sorted from blood. The receptors were gathered from a human donor in good health.

The chain recombines TRBV6-1 with TRBJ1-1; 7 bases agree with TRBD1. CDR1 is MNHNS and CDR2 is SASEGT in the germline V gene. V gave up 4 bases and J gave up 7 bases; unmatched junction bases: 6. The CDR3 totals 13 residues. The CDR3 region has the DNA TGTGCCAGCAGTGGTTTACAGGGGAGTGAAGCTTTCTTT. Residues: CASSGLQGSEAFF.

The chain carries TRBV7-6 and TRBJ2-3, with D unresolved. The CDR3 extends over 14 amino acids. V lost 6 bases and J 2 bases, leaving 12 bases between the germline ends. Germline V lookup: CDR1 SGHVS, CDR2 FNYEAQ. The CDR3 DNA sequence: TGTGCCAGCAGTCCTGTTCAAAACACAGATACGCAGTATTTT. It yields the protein CASSPVQNTDTQYF.

The table lists this clone with a few counts. The chain is built from TRBV28 and TRBJ2-7; the D is unclear. The CDR3 sequence is 12 residues long. Trimming cost V 3 bases and J 5 bases, with 8 bases left between them. Germline V gives CDR1 MDHEN, CDR2 SYDVKM. In DNA, the CDR3 is TGTGCCAGCAGTTTTTTGGGAAACGAGCAGTACTTC. Protein: CASSFLGNEQYF. The full variable domain, in which reference TRBV28 and TRBJ2-7 provide the parts outside the CDR3, is DVKVTQSSRYLVKRTGEKVFLECVQDMDHENMFWYRQDPGLGLRLIYFSYDVKMKEKGDIPEGYSVSREKKERFSLILESASTNQTSMYLCASSFLGNEQYFGPGTRLTVT.

The rearrangement joins TRBV19 to TRBJ1-3; D not certain. V lost 3 bases, J lost 0 bases, and 6 bases lay in between. The germline V gene has CDR1 LNHDA and CDR2 SQIVND (reference sequence). This CDR3 region has 14 residues. The CDR3 is CASSIGNSGNTIYF. The CDR3, as DNA: TGTGCCAGTAGTATTGGTAACTCTGGAAACACCATATATTTT.

This rearrangement joins TRBV5-6 to TRBJ2-1; perhaps TRBD1 as D (5 bases). Per germline, CDR1 SGHDT and CDR2 YYEEEE. Trimming removed 4 bases from V and 12 bases from J, with 14 bases in between. The CDR3 totals 12 residues. For the CDR3, the DNA is TGTGCCAGCAGCAGAGACAGTACCCGGCAGTTCTTC. As protein: CASSRDSTRQFF.

The count of this clone is one. This chain links TRBV9 with TRBJ1-1; no clear D. CDR3 length: 12 amino acids. The V and J ends lost 0 bases and 12 bases respectively, with 12 bases between them. Germline CDR1 SGDLS, CDR2 YYNGEE. CDR3 region: CASSVGWGMTFF. The CDR3 region has the DNA TGTGCCAGCAGCGTAGGGTGGGGTATGACTTTCTTT.

This clone appeared a single time. The gene calls are TRBV28 and TRBJ1-2; no reliable D call. V was trimmed by 7 bases and J by 1 base, leaving 10 bases between them. The CDR3 has 13 residues. Germline V gene data show CDR1 as MDHEN and CDR2 as SYDVKM. In nucleotides, the CDR3 is TGTGCCAGCAAGGCAGCCAATAACTATGGCTACACCTTC. Its translation: CASKAANNYGYTF.

The J gene is TRBJ2-3, the V gene TRBV9; D ambiguous. The ends were cut back, 0 bases at V and 4 bases at J, with 12 bases in the middle. The length of the CDR3 is 15 residues. Per the germline V gene, CDR1 is SGDLS and CDR2 is YYNGEE. The CDR3 DNA follows: TGTGCCAGCAGCGTAGGCCCCATCGGTCCAGATACGCAGTATTTT. Encoded protein: CASSVGPIGPDTQYF.

The chain is built from TRBV27 and TRBJ1-2, with 10 positions matching TRBD1. Germline loops: CDR1 MNHEY, CDR2 SMNVEV (reference sequence). V lost 3 bases to trimming and J lost 6 bases; unmatched junction nucleotides: 13. This CDR3 contains 17 residues. CDR3 sequence reads: CASSFVTRDRGRHGYTF. The CDR3 DNA reads as TGTGCCAGCAGTTTCGTTACCCGGGACAGGGGTAGGCATGGCTACACCTTC.

This chain connects TRBV6-5 to TRBJ1-2; D is perhaps TRBD1 (6 bases). CDR3 size: 14 residues. V dropped 5 bases and J dropped 0 bases, with 10 bases sitting between them. Germline V CDR1 and CDR2: MNHEY, SVGAGI. The CDR3 nucleotides read TGTGCCAGCAGTCGGGGGCGTACTAACTATGGCTACACCTTC. Encoded protein: CASSRGRTNYGYTF.

V is TRBV5-4 and J is TRBJ2-3; D might be TRBD2 (6 bases). V was shortened by 3 bases and J by 2 bases, with 19 bases between the two germline ends. The CDR3 extends over 17 amino acids. The germline V gene encodes CDR1 SGHNT and CDR2 YYREEE (reference sequence). The CDR3 DNA sequence: TGTGCCAGCAGCTGGGGAAATCGGGGACTGCTCACAGATACGCAGTATTTT. This sequence encodes CASSWGNRGLLTDTQYF.

This clone was seen a few times. The chain carries TRBV9 and TRBJ1-3; D gene unclear. V was trimmed by 0 bases and J by 1 base, leaving 8 bases between them. This CDR3 has 15 amino acids. Germline assignment: CDR1 SGDLS and CDR2 YYNGEE. CDR3 region: CASSVEGRSGNTIYF. CDR3 DNA sequence: TGTGCCAGCAGCGTAGAAGGGAGATCTGGAAACACCATATATTTT.

The V gene is TRBV5-1, the J gene TRBJ1-2, with no clear D. Trimming pared 0 bases from V and 0 bases from J, leaving 15 bases between. CDR1 and CDR2 from the germline V gene are SGHRS and YFSETQ. The CDR3 length is 17 residues. The CDR3 is CASSLVGRERANYGYTF. The CDR3 DNA reads TGCGCCAGCAGCTTGGTAGGGCGGGAAAGGGCTAACTATGGCTACACCTTC.

This sequence joins TRBV6-1 and TRBJ2-7, with a tentative D call TRBD1 (5 bases). Trimming removed 4 bases from V and 9 bases from J, with 13 bases in between. Germline CDR1 reads MNHNS; CDR2 reads SASEGT. The CDR3 totals 12 residues. The CDR3 here is CASSAGSLWQYF. As DNA, the CDR3 is TGTGCCAGCAGTGCAGGGTCATTATGGCAGTACTTC.